The next 25 T cell receptor beta chains were all read from a single sample in a study of T cell changes during pregnancy in multiple sclerosis. Produced via immunoSEQ multiplex PCR; TCRdb's table is partial and in-frame only. The sample has some 41,000 clones; 90% are singletons. The input for sequencing was CD8+ T cells from peripheral blood mononuclear cells, taken in the first trimester of pregnancy. The origin of the receptors is a female donor with multiple sclerosis, enrolled in a pregnancy study.

The V gene is TRBV7-2, the J gene TRBJ2-7, with TRBD1 matching 11 bases. V was pared by 5 bases and J by 1 base, with 13 bases of the junction left unmatched. The CDR3 runs 18 residues. Germline V gene lookup returns CDR1 SGHTA and CDR2 FQGNSA. The CDR3 sequence: CASSGHGGTGGLSYEQYF. The DNA for the CDR3 is TGTGCCAGCAGCGGACACGGCGGGACAGGGGGTCTTTCCTACGAGCAGTACTTC. The full variable domain, in which reference TRBV7-2 and TRBJ2-7 provide the parts outside the CDR3, is GAGVSQSPSNKVTEKGKDVELRCDPISGHTALYWYRQSLGQGLEFLIYFQGNSAPDKSGLPSDRFSAERTGGSVSTLTIQRTQQEDSAVYLCASSGHGGTGGLSYEQYFGPGTRLTVT.

In its sample, this clone was seen a few times. The chain carries TRBV7-2 and TRBJ2-3; D perhaps matches TRBD2 (6 bases). Trimming pared 5 bases from V and 1 base from J, leaving 13 bases between. Germline V gives CDR1 SGHTA, CDR2 FQGNSA. The CDR3 length is 15 residues. The CDR3 DNA sequence: TGTGCCAGCAGCCTAGGGACTTACCGCACAGATACGCAGTATTTT. It encodes CASSLGTYRTDTQYF.

The V call is TRBV4-1, the J call TRBJ2-7, with TRBD2 matching over 8 bases. Germline CDR1 is MGHRA and CDR2 is YSYEKL. The length of the CDR3 is 15 residues. After removal of 3 bases from V and 2 bases from J, the junction contained 6 bases not matched to a gene. CDR3 protein: CASSHQTSATYEQYF. The CDR3, as DNA: TGCGCCAGCAGCCATCAGACTAGCGCGACCTACGAGCAGTACTTC.

The count of this clone is one. The chain has TRBV11-3 and TRBJ2-1; 9 positions agree with TRBD2. Germline V CDR1 and CDR2: SGHNT, YENEEA. The CDR3 covers 15 residues. After removal of 4 bases from V and 7 bases from J, the junction contained 8 bases not matched to a gene. The chain's CDR3 is CASSSAGGWGNEQFF. CDR3 coding DNA: TGTGCCAGCAGCTCAGCGGGGGGCTGGGGGAATGAGCAGTTCTTC.

The chain recombines TRBV6-5 with TRBJ1-5; unclear D gene. This CDR3 region has 13 residues. CDR1 MNHEY and CDR2 SVGAGI come from the germline V gene. Trimming took 6 bases from V and 3 from J, leaving 9 bases between them. The CDR3: CASSSGTNQPQHF. DNA for the CDR3: TGTGCCAGCAGCAGCGGCACCAATCAGCCCCAGCATTTT.

This clone has more than one count but fewer than ten. This chain links TRBV4-2 with TRBJ2-2, with a tentative D call TRBD2 (6 bases). Per germline, CDR1 LGHNA and CDR2 YNFKEQ. The germline V and J ends were trimmed by 1 base and 10 bases, with 13 bases remaining between them. This CDR3 has 14 amino acids. CDR3 nucleotide sequence: TGTGCCAGCAGCCAAGGGGACTCCTGGGCGGAGCTGTTTTTT. This translates into CASSQGDSWAELFF.

This chain connects TRBV10-3 to TRBJ1-2; D is ambiguous. The V gene lost 10 bases and the J gene lost 6 bases, with 15 bases spanning the gap. Germline lookup yields CDR1 ENHRY and CDR2 SYGVKD. The CDR3 has 12 amino acids. CDR3 DNA: TGTGCCACTAGAAGGGAGAGGGATGGCTACACCTTC. It is translated as CATRRERDGYTF.

This chain joins TRBV4-2 and TRBJ1-1; D call uncertain. The CDR3 runs 14 residues. Germline V lookup: CDR1 LGHNA, CDR2 YNFKEQ. V was clipped by 4 bases and J by 1 base, with 10 bases between them. The CDR3 region is CASSREGANTEAFF. The CDR3 region has the DNA TGTGCCAGCAGCCGCGAGGGAGCGAACACTGAAGCTTTCTTT.

This clone was found a few times. The chain has TRBV4-1 and TRBJ1-1; D perhaps matches TRBD1 (5 bases). The V end was cut by 1 base, the J end by 3 bases, with 12 bases between. Looked up from germline, CDR1 is MGHRA and CDR2 is YSYEKL. The CDR3 runs to 15 residues. In nucleotides, the CDR3 is TGCGCCAGCAGCCAAGGGTTAGGGGTGGACACTGAAGCTTTCTTT. Encoded protein: CASSQGLGVDTEAFF.

The V call is TRBV5-4, the J call TRBJ2-1; TRBD2 agrees at 7 bases. This CDR3 comprises 13 residues. Trimming removed 1 base from V and 7 bases from J; junction bases left unmatched: 2. Germline loops: CDR1 SGHNT, CDR2 YYREEE (reference sequence). CDR3 sequence: CASSLRGGNEQFF. In nucleotides, the CDR3 is TGTGCCAGCAGCTTGAGGGGAGGGAATGAGCAGTTCTTC.

The chain uses TRBV27 and TRBJ1-2; 10 nucleotides match TRBD1. The junction had 1 base not matched to a gene; V was cut back by 2 bases and J by 4 bases. Germline CDR1 and CDR2: MNHEY and SMNVEV (reference sequence). The CDR3 sequence is 14 residues long. CDR3 sequence (DNA): TGTGCCAGCAGTTTAGGGACAGGGGCCTATGGCTACACCTTC. This codes for CASSLGTGAYGYTF.

This chain uses TRBV10-2 with TRBJ2-1; tentative D call: TRBD1 (9 bases). Trimming removed 3 bases at V and 1 base at J, with 19 bases between. From germline, CDR1 is WSHSY and CDR2 SAAADI. This CDR3 contains 18 residues. The CDR3 DNA reads TGCGCCAGCAGTGACCCCCTTAGCGGGACAGGGTCCTACAATGAGCAGTTCTTC. Protein: CASSDPLSGTGSYNEQFF.

The rearrangement uses TRBV19 and TRBJ2-5, with a tentative D call TRBD1 (6 bases). The CDR3 runs 16 residues. Germline V gene lookup returns CDR1 LNHDA and CDR2 SQIVND (reference sequence). The V end was cut by 3 bases, the J end by 4 bases, with 18 bases between. The DNA for the CDR3 is TGTGCCAGTAGTATCCACCGACGGACAGCCGGAGAGACCCAGTACTTC. It encodes CASSIHRRTAGETQYF.

This clone was counted once. The V gene is TRBV4-2, the J gene TRBJ2-1, with 9 bases aligning to TRBD2. This CDR3 has 16 amino acids. Germline-derived CDR1 and CDR2 are LGHNA and YNFKEQ. The ends lost 0 bases at V and 8 bases at J; junction bases unmatched: 8. The CDR3 DNA reads as TGTGCCAGCAGCCAAGAAGCGGGGGGCCTATTCTATGAGCAGTTCTTC. Protein product: CASSQEAGGLFYEQFF.

This clone has only one observation. This chain links TRBV7-7 with TRBJ2-1; 8 bases line up with TRBD1. Per germline, CDR1 SSHAT and CDR2 FNYEAQ (reference sequence). The CDR3 is made up of 13 amino acids. V gave up 1 base and J gave up 7 bases; unmatched junction bases: 0. The CDR3 protein is CASSLGTGNEQFF. In DNA, the CDR3 is TGTGCCAGCAGCTTAGGGACAGGGAATGAGCAGTTCTTC. Based on the CDR3 plus reference TRBV7-7 and TRBJ2-1, the full variable domain is GAGVSQSPRYKVTKRGQDVTLRCDPISSHATLYWYQQALGQGPEFLTYFNYEAQPDKSGLPSDRFSAERPEGSISTLTIQRTEQRDSAMYRCASSLGTGNEQFFGPGTRLTVL.

This chain links TRBV5-4 with TRBJ2-7; TRBD2 agrees at 8 bases. The CDR3 contains 13 residues. Germline loops: CDR1 SGHNT, CDR2 YYREEE (reference sequence). V shed 9 bases, J shed 2 bases, and the junction held 7 bases outside the gene matches. This chain's CDR3 is CAIGTSGTYEQYF. The CDR3, as DNA: TGTGCCATCGGTACTAGCGGAACCTACGAGCAGTACTTC.

The rearrangement links TRBV6-5 to TRBJ2-7; a possible D gene is TRBD1 (6 bases). The V gene's germline CDR1 is MNHEY and CDR2 SVGAGI. Trimming cost V 2 bases and J 2 bases, with 10 bases left between them. The CDR3 extends over 14 amino acids. CDR3 sequence: CASSYGRGPYEQYF. Written as DNA, the CDR3 is TGTGCCAGCAGTTACGGCAGGGGCCCCTACGAGCAGTACTTC.

The chain is built from TRBV9 and TRBJ1-1, with a possible D match to TRBD1 (6 bases). CDR3 length: 13 amino acids. Germline loops: CDR1 SGDLS, CDR2 YYNGEE. Trimming took off 3 bases at V and 7 bases at J, with 13 bases between the two ends. This chain's CDR3 is CASSGDNYGEAFF. The CDR3 DNA follows: TGTGCCAGCAGCGGGGACAACTACGGTGAAGCTTTCTTT.

This chain uses TRBV7-9 with TRBJ1-1, with D perhaps TRBD1 (5 bases). The V end was cut by 1 base, the J end by 11 bases, with 5 bases between. Germline CDR1 SEHNR, CDR2 FQNEAQ (reference sequence). CDR3 length: 10 amino acids. The CDR3 here is CASSLEGAFF. The CDR3, as DNA: TGTGCCAGCAGCTTAGAGGGGGCTTTCTTT.

The genes are TRBV6-1 and TRBJ1-1, with 8 bases lining up with TRBD1. Germline CDR1 and CDR2: MNHNS and SASEGT. The ends lost 8 bases at V and 6 bases at J; junction bases unmatched: 8. The CDR3 extends over 13 amino acids. The CDR3 protein is CASLRTGIAEAFF. The CDR3 DNA sequence: TGTGCCAGCCTCAGGACAGGGATCGCTGAAGCTTTCTTT.

This chain links TRBV29-1 with TRBJ1-2, with 7 bases identical to TRBD1. In germline, CDR1 is SQVTM, CDR2 ANQGSEA. V gave up 3 bases and J gave up 4 bases; unmatched junction bases: 8. CDR3 length: 14 residues. DNA for the CDR3: TGCAGCGTTGACGGGGCAGGGGGTAGCTATGGCTACACCTTC. Translation gives CSVDGAGGSYGYTF.

The chain combines TRBV2 with TRBJ2-5; tentatively, D is TRBD2 (5 bases). The ends were cut back, 7 bases at V and 2 bases at J, with 17 bases in the middle. The CDR3 is 15 residues long. The germline CDR1 and CDR2 sequences are SNHLY and FYNNEI. CDR3: CASTGLGSLQETQYF. Here the CDR3 DNA reads TGTGCCAGCACGGGGTTGGGTTCCCTACAAGAGACCCAGTACTTC. Together with reference TRBV2 and TRBJ2-5, the CDR3 gives the full variable domain: EPEVTQTPSHQVTQMGQEVILRCVPISNHLYFYWYRQILGQKVEFLVSFYNNEISEKSEIFDDQFSVERPDGSNFTLKIRSTKLEDSAMYFCASTGLGSLQETQYFGPGTRLLVL.

The chain joins TRBV13 to TRBJ2-2, with 9 bases that match TRBD1. V lost 6 bases, J lost 3 bases, and 2 bases stayed unmatched. The CDR3 covers 14 residues. Germline V gene lookup returns CDR1 PRHDT and CDR2 FYEKMQ (reference sequence). Here the CDR3 DNA reads TGTGCCAGCAGGGACAGGGGAGACACCGGGGAGCTGTTTTTT. Amino acids: CASRDRGDTGELFF.

This clone was observed once. The gene calls are TRBV15 and TRBJ1-2, with 8 bases aligning to TRBD1. Germline CDR1 and CDR2: LNHNV and YYDKDF (reference sequence). V lost 0 bases to trimming and J lost 8 bases; unmatched junction nucleotides: 17. The CDR3 spans 18 residues. CDR3 region: CATSRDLAFLEDRAGYTF. The CDR3 DNA sequence: TGTGCCACCAGCAGAGATCTTGCGTTCCTGGAGGACAGGGCCGGCTACACCTTC.

J is TRBJ2-2 and V is TRBV4-1; D unresolved. The CDR3 has 13 amino acids. The V gene lost 4 bases and the J gene lost 4 bases, with 7 bases spanning the gap. CDR1 is MGHRA, CDR2 YSYEKL, per germline. The CDR3 DNA sequence: TGCGCCAGCAGCCGTTCTAGCACCGGGGAGCTGTTTTTT. This codes for CASSRSSTGELFF.